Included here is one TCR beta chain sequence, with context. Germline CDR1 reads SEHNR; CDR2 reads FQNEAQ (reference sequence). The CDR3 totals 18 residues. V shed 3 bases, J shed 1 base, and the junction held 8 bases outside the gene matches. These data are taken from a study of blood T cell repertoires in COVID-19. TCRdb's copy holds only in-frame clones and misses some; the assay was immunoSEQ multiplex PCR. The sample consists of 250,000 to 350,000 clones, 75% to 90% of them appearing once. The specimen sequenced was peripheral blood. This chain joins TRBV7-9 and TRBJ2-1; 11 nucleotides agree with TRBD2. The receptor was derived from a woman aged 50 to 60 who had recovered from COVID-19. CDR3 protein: CASSFRLAGRDSYNEQFF. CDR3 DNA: TGTGCCAGCAGCTTTAGACTAGCGGGGAGGGATTCCTACAATGAGCAGTTCTTC. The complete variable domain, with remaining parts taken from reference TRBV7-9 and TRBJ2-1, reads DTGVSQNPRHKITKRGQNVTFRCDPISEHNRLYWYRQTLGQGPEFLTYFQNEAQLEKSRLLSDRFSAERPKGSFSTLEIQRTEQGDSAMYLCASSFRLAGRDSYNEQFFGPGTRLTVL.